Shown below are 17 T cell receptor beta chains from a single sample sequenced in a study of human T cells and chemical hapten exposure (dated by TCRdb to the early 2020s). The sample's time point label, decoded: pre-sensitization, week 0. The label giving this sample's treatment or condition can be read as: therapeutic diphenylcyclopropenone sensitization with weekly scalp DPC. Libraries were constructed by RACE. Sequencing relied on a NextSeq 500. TCRdb handled the public reads itself, with Q25 trimming in fastp and clone calling in MiXCR, and kept productive beta chains. Rows are unified per CDR3 protein, each entry keeping the most common DNA and genes. Present in this sample are 150,000 to 200,000 distinct CDR3 sequences, approximately 29% of which were seen just once. The ten largest clonotypes hold less than 3% of the sample. The source material was whole blood, sampled in connection with sensitization to the hapten diphenylcyclopropenone (DPC). The source is a woman aged 30 to 39 with alopecia areata. Some clones in this sample may be carry-over from other donors' samples.

The CDR3 is CASSPVNYGYTF. In DNA, the CDR3 is TGTGCCAGCAGTCCCGTTAACTATGGCTACACCTTC. The chain combines TRBV6-2 or TRBV6-3 with TRBJ1-2; D not certain. There are 12 residues in the CDR3. The V end was cut by 5 bases, the J end by 1 base, with 5 bases between. Per germline, CDR1 MNHEY and CDR2 SVGEGT.

This clonotype was observed a handful of times. The V and J genes are TRBV28 and TRBJ2-7; TRBD2 matches at 11 bases. V shed 4 bases and J 5 bases; nucleotides not matched to a gene: 7. Germline V gives CDR1 MDHEN, CDR2 SYDVKM. The CDR3 spans 15 residues. The CDR3 DNA sequence: TGTGCCAGCAGTTCAACTAGCGGGAGAAGGCACGAGCAGTACTTC. Amino acids: CASSSTSGRRHEQYF. Together with reference TRBV28 and TRBJ2-7, the CDR3 gives the full variable domain: DVKVTQSSRYLVKRTGEKVFLECVQDMDHENMFWYRQDPGLGLRLIYFSYDVKMKEKGDIPEGYSVSREKKERFSLILESASTNQTSMYLCASSSTSGRRHEQYFGPGTRLTVT.

The chain uses TRBV27 and TRBJ1-1; D is undetermined. V dropped 2 bases and J dropped 5 bases, with 15 bases sitting between them. The V gene's germline CDR1 is MNHEY and CDR2 SMNVEV (reference sequence). This CDR3 contains 15 residues. The CDR3 DNA follows: TGTGCCAGCAGTTTACAGCCCTCCCCTCGGACTGAAGCTTTCTTT. The encoded protein is CASSLQPSPRTEAFF.

The chain links TRBV5-1 to TRBJ2-5; the D gene is possibly TRBD1 (5 bases). The V gene's germline CDR1 is SGHRS and CDR2 YFSETQ. V was clipped by 1 base and J by 4 bases, with 11 bases between them. The CDR3 runs 14 residues. The CDR3 DNA follows: TGCGCCAGCAGCTTGCAAGGGGTAGGAGAGACCCAGTACTTC. Protein product: CASSLQGVGETQYF.

This CDR3 is CASSLVGTMNTEAFF. Here the CDR3 DNA reads TGTGCCAGCAGCTTAGTTGGGACCATGAACACTGAAGCTTTCTTT. The rearrangement uses TRBV7-9 and TRBJ1-1, with D perhaps matching TRBD1 (5 bases). This CDR3 contains 15 residues. V lost 1 base and J lost 0, with 9 bases in between. The germline V gene encodes CDR1 SEHNR and CDR2 FQNEAQ (reference sequence).

The rearrangement joins TRBV20-1 to TRBJ1-4; D unclear. The CDR3 runs 14 residues. V lost 5 bases and J 0 bases, leaving 10 bases between the germline ends. The germline V gene encodes CDR1 DFQATT and CDR2 SNEGSKA (reference sequence). The CDR3, as DNA: TGCAGTGCTCAGACGGTTGCAACTAATGAAAAACTGTTTTTT. Its protein product is CSAQTVATNEKLFF.

This clonotype was seen only a few times. The rearrangement uses TRBV4-2 and TRBJ2-7; D gene ambiguous. The ends were cut back, 0 bases at V and 4 bases at J, with 4 bases in the middle. CDR1 and CDR2 from the germline V gene are LGHNA and YNFKEQ. The CDR3 length is 12 residues. The CDR3 region is CASSQDAYEQYF. CDR3 coding DNA: TGTGCCAGCAGCCAAGATGCTTACGAGCAGTACTTC.

This clonotype has a handful of counts. The chain employs TRBV28 and TRBJ2-7; D might be TRBD1 (6 bases). Trimming removed 5 bases at V and 2 bases at J, with 13 bases between. The germline V gene encodes CDR1 MDHEN and CDR2 SYDVKM. The CDR3 contains 14 residues. The CDR3 is CASSPRTVTYEQYF. The CDR3 DNA reads as TGTGCCAGCAGTCCCCGGACAGTGACCTACGAGCAGTACTTC.

The V call is TRBV5-4, the J call TRBJ1-2; D not certain. The germline V gene has CDR1 SGHNT and CDR2 YYREEE (reference sequence). With 3 bases removed from V and 0 bases from J, the gap between germline ends came to 6 bases. The CDR3 is made up of 13 amino acids. Written as DNA, the CDR3 is TGTGCCAGCAGCTCAACAGCTAACTATGGCTACACCTTC. Encoded protein: CASSSTANYGYTF. Based on the CDR3 plus reference TRBV5-4 and TRBJ1-2, the full variable domain is ETGVTQSPTHLIKTRGQQVTLRCSSQSGHNTVSWYQQALGQGPQFIFQYYREEENGRGNFPPRFSGLQFPNYSSELNVNALELDDSALYLCASSSTANYGYTFGSGTRLTVV.

This chain connects TRBV29-1 to TRBJ2-7; D might be TRBD1 (7 bases). This CDR3 has 13 residues. Germline assignment: CDR1 SQVTM and CDR2 ANQGSEA. Trimming stripped 4 bases from V and 2 bases from J, with 12 bases between. The CDR3 DNA follows: TGCAGCGTTGCACAGGGGAGGCCCTACGAGCAGTACTTC. It codes for CSVAQGRPYEQYF.

The V and J genes are TRBV9 and TRBJ2-7; D unclear. V lost 4 bases and J lost 3, with 17 bases in between. Germline V gene lookup returns CDR1 SGDLS and CDR2 YYNGEE. There are 15 residues in the CDR3. Written as DNA, the CDR3 is TGTGCCAGCAGCCTCGGACCGGATCCAAGCTACGAGCAGTACTTC. Its protein product is CASSLGPDPSYEQYF.

The chain links TRBV7-2 to TRBJ2-2, with D maybe TRBD2 (6 bases). The germline V and J ends were trimmed by 5 bases and 4 bases, with 17 bases remaining between them. The CDR3 runs 16 residues. The germline gives CDR1 SGHTA, CDR2 FQGNSA. The CDR3 is CASSPAGGAGTGELFF. The CDR3 DNA follows: TGTGCCAGCAGCCCCGCAGGAGGGGCCGGCACCGGGGAGCTGTTTTTT.

V is TRBV30 and J is TRBJ2-7; D is perhaps TRBD1 (6 bases). This CDR3 contains 14 residues. Germline CDR1 reads GTSNPN; CDR2 reads SVGIG (reference sequence). The V gene lost 0 bases and the J gene lost 6 bases, with 15 bases spanning the gap. For the CDR3, the DNA is TGTGCCTGGAGTGTACCCCCCAACAGGGTCGAGCAGTACTTC. The encoded protein is CAWSVPPNRVEQYF.

The J gene is TRBJ2-3, the V gene TRBV29-1; unclear D gene. Germline V gene sequence: CDR1 SQVTM, CDR2 ANQGSEA. Trimming cost V 1 base and J 8 bases, with 4 bases left between them. This CDR3 comprises 10 residues. CDR3 amino acids: CSVEGPTQYF. DNA of the CDR3: TGCAGCGTTGAAGGGCCTACGCAGTATTTT.

This chain joins TRBV28 and TRBJ1-6; D ambiguous. V lost 6 bases and J lost 13, with 16 bases in between. CDR3 length: 13 amino acids. Germline CDR1 is MDHEN and CDR2 is SYDVKM. This CDR3 reads CASRAVLYNPLHF. For the CDR3, the DNA is TGTGCCAGCAGGGCGGTTCTATACAACCCCCTCCACTTT.

This clonotype has more than one count but fewer than ten. V usage is TRBV29-1 and J usage is TRBJ2-5, with D possibly being TRBD1 or TRBD2 (6 bases each). Germline CDR1 reads SQVTM; CDR2 reads ANQGSEA. V was clipped by 6 bases and J by 6 bases, with 14 bases between them. This CDR3 region has 12 residues. The CDR3 nucleotides read TGCAGCGTGAGGGGGGCCGTTAAGACCCAGTACTTC. Residues: CSVRGAVKTQYF.

This clonotype came up once. CDR3 DNA sequence: TGCGCCAGCAGCTTTGGCACTAGCAATCAGCCCCAGCATTTT. Its translation is CASSFGTSNQPQHF. V and J are TRBV5-1 and TRBJ1-5, with D unclear. CDR1 and CDR2 (germline): SGHRS, YFSETQ. The V gene lost 2 bases and the J gene lost 0 bases, with 6 bases spanning the gap. The CDR3 consists of 14 residues. Full variable domain (outside the CDR3, taken from reference TRBV5-1 and TRBJ1-5): KAGVTQTPRYLIKTRGQQVTLSCSPISGHRSVSWYQQTPGQGLQFLFEYFSETQRNKGNFPGRFSGRQFSNSRSEMNVSTLELGDSALYLCASSFGTSNQPQHFGDGTRLSIL.